What follows describes a single T cell receptor (beta chain). The antigen this receptor binds is unknown. The sample holds no much larger clone one base away, and base qualities are not on file. This sample is drawn from a study of blood T cell repertoires in COVID-19 (dated by TCRdb to 2018 to 2020). Turning to the overall study: Samples from collaborators originated in the United States, Italy and Spain and spanned both the acute and convalescent phases of COVID-19. The material from the prospective study consisted of cDNA or gDNA derived from T cells, B-cell-depleted T cells, or PBMCs. Subjects who had been exposed to COVID-19, were actively infected with it, or had recovered from it provided the deeply sampled blood TCRbeta repertoires that made up the dataset. A freely available public database, intended as a resource for researchers studying the immune response to SARS-CoV-2, is where the repertoires were released. Samples came from the ongoing ImmuneRACE study (first 160 participants) plus 1,254 subjects from 6 global collaborators. A de-identified subject ID, COVID-19 status, age in years and sex were almost always included in the sample metadata. Where available, HLA class I and class II types were taken from metadata supplied by the sample provider and were not determined by assay-based typing.

TCRbeta CDR3 regions were amplified from genomic DNA using the immunoSEQ Assay, a bias-controlled multiplex PCR. As for how the authors treated the data: Nucleated cell counts per sample were estimated from amplification of reference gene primers within the assay. To quantify the absolute abundance of each unique TCRbeta CDR3 rearrangement, sequence reads were collapsed and filtered. For each sample, productive Simpson clonality was calculated as the square root of Simpson's diversity index over productive rearrangements. TCRdb's version of the immuneACCESS table is confined to in-frame rearrangements and falls short of the full clone set. An unresolved V gene accounts for under half of the shortfall where checked; the remainder is of unknown origin. For V, J and clone size, that table is used; D and trimming come from the DNA. The sample contains tens of thousands of clones, 75% to 90% of them found a single time. Jointly, the top ten make up 27% of the sample.

General study outcomes and caveats: How much clinical and demographic metadata was included differed by source and by participant, and the metadata was provided uncurated.

Clipping removes 3 bases from V and 7 bases from J, with 5 as the unmatched junction base count. The CDR1 and CDR2 encoded by the germline V gene are SGHRS and YFSETQ. Counted from cysteine to phenylalanine, this CDR3 has 15 amino acids. Only CDR3 DNA remains: 45 bases, in frame from the first base. The collaborating institutions used their own protocols to collect whole blood in K2EDTA tubes. Collaborator samples were shipped for TCRbeta analysis as frozen whole blood, isolated PBMCs, or DNA extracted from either sample type. The rearrangement combines TRBV5-1 with TRBJ2-1; 12 central bases correspond to TRBD2. This receptor was obtained from a human donor in a cohort sampled during active COVID-19. The source material was peripheral blood. The nucleotides read TGCGCCAGCAGCTCCAAGACTAGCGGGGGTAATGAGCAGTTCTTC. It encodes CASSSKTSGGNEQFF.